The source of this T cell receptor (beta chain) is a study of blood T cell repertoires in COVID-19. Generated by immunoSEQ multiplex PCR, the TCRdb table keeps only in-frame clones and is missing some. The sample yields about 280,000 clones, roughly 90% seen once. This CDR3 contains 15 residues. The ends were cut back, 0 bases at V and 1 base at J, with 10 bases in the middle. Germline V gives CDR1 SGDLS, CDR2 YYNGEE. This chain joins TRBV9 and TRBJ1-2, with D perhaps matching TRBD1 (5 bases). The origin of this receptor is a middle-aged man with acute or convalescent COVID-19. Material for sequencing was peripheral blood. The CDR3 is CASSVGRASNYGYTF. The DNA of the CDR3 is TGTGCCAGCAGCGTAGGCAGGGCGAGTAACTATGGCTACACCTTC.